The source of this T cell receptor (beta chain) is a study of identical twins. Study-level findings and limits: Sequences that were out-of-frame, alpha and twin-shared displayed an excess of low generation probability. Not following the same donors, the study drew its conclusions from cross-sectional statistical analysis.

This clonotype was picked up many times. As yet, its antigen is unknown. Unique molecular identifiers were present on the cDNA, and a universal primer site came from template switching. TCRdb reprocessed the 5' RACE reads via MiXCR and lists one record per CDR3 protein. The sample consists of about 690,000 distinct CDR3 sequences, around 6% of them appearing once. Germline V gives CDR1 WSHSY, CDR2 SAAADI. The CDR3 is 15 amino acids. V shed 2 bases and J 8 bases; nucleotides not matched to a gene: 6. This chain uses TRBV10-2 with TRBJ2-1; 10 bases agree with TRBD2. This TCR derives from a man aged 18 to 30 in good health. The material sequenced was naive T cells sorted from blood. The CDR3 here is CASSEPGLATDEQFF. In DNA, the CDR3 is TGCGCCAGCAGTGAGCCGGGACTAGCGACTGATGAGCAGTTCTTC.